This TCR beta chain derives from a study of beta chain features in type 1 diabetes. Germline CDR1 reads MGHDK; CDR2 reads SYGVNS. The V gene end was trimmed by 1 base and the J gene end by 3 bases; junction bases not matched to a gene: 5. The CDR3 loop spans 16 amino acids. cDNA synthesis used the whole RNA isolate, giving expressed TCRB sequences. Profiling relied on immunoSEQ multiplex PCR, and the TCRdb table lists in-frame clones only, not all of them. Among a few hundred thousand clones listed, over 8.5% were seen once. A word on this clone: What it binds is unknown.

Findings of the study overall: Across all four CD4+ subsets, people with type 1 diabetes showed modestly shorter TCRB CDR3s.

The sequence derives from a man aged 30 to 39 with type 1 diabetes. V is TRBV25-1 and J is TRBJ1-5, with 8 bases matching TRBD1. Sequenced: central memory CD4+ T cells from blood. The CDR3 region is CASSEFGQGFNQPQHF. Here the CDR3 DNA reads TGTGCCAGCAGTGAATTCGGACAGGGCTTCAATCAGCCCCAGCATTTT. Full variable domain (remainder filled in from reference TRBV25-1 and TRBJ1-5): EADIYQTPRYLVIGTGKKITLECSQTMGHDKMYWYQQDPGMELHLIHYSYGVNSTEKGDLSSESTVSRIRTEHFPLTLESARPSHTSQYLCASSEFGQGFNQPQHFGDGTRLSIL.